This T cell receptor beta chain was identified during a study of control samples from healthy donors and cancer patients. The CDR3 spans 15 residues. The J segment lost 3 bases and the V segment lost 5 bases, leaving 8 bases of the junction unmatched. Germline loops: CDR1 SGHNT, CDR2 YENEEA. Clones were read by immunoSEQ multiplex PCR, and TCRdb kept only the in-frame ones, dropping some. The repertoire holds roughly 220,000 clones, with 85% to 95% as singletons. The J gene is TRBJ2-5, the V gene TRBV11-3; 8 bases are a match to TRBD2. The sequence was obtained from a man between 45 and 60 years old in good health. The sequencing sample was made of blood. DNA for the CDR3: TGTGCCAGCAGCCGCGGGGGGACTTTGGAAGAGACCCAGTACTTC. As protein: CASSRGGTLEETQYF.